These T cell receptor beta chains were read from a single sample in a study of blood T cell repertoires in COVID-19. The data were produced by immunoSEQ multiplex PCR, yet TCRdb's version contains in-frame clones alone and is incomplete. This sample has approximately 230,000 clones; just over 85% occur once, and the top ten carry approximately 2.1%. The sample was peripheral blood. These receptors all come from a man in his thirties or forties who had recovered from COVID-19. Both conserved end residues are part of each CDR3. D genes are given only for firm matches. The size entry is marked missing in some rows and otherwise reads once, few, many or a size class.

d_call j_call v_call clone_size cdr3_aa cdr3_nt
TRBD2 TRBJ2-3 TRBV4-2 NA CASRRQRGENTDTQYF TGTGCCAGCAGAAGACAGCGGGGGGAAAACACAGATACGCAGTATTTT
NA TRBJ2-1 TRBV21-1 NA CASSKSKGREKYNEQFF TGTGCCAGCAGCAAAAGTAAGGGCAGGGAAAAATACAATGAGCAGTTCTTC
NA TRBJ1-4 TRBV11-3 once CASSPTTTGVNEKLFF TGTGCCAGCAGCCCTACTACCACAGGAGTTAATGAAAAACTGTTTTTT
NA TRBJ1-6 TRBV18 NA CASSEPREGPLHF TGTGCCAGCTCCGAACCCAGGGAGGGGCCCCTCCACTTT
NA TRBJ1-3 TRBV5-8 NA CASSLGREAGNTIYF TGTGCCAGCAGCCTCGGAAGGGAGGCTGGAAACACCATATATTTT
NA TRBJ2-4 TRBV11-2 NA CASSFLGAEWGKNIQYF TGTGCCAGCAGCTTTTTGGGGGCCGAGTGGGGCAAAAACATTCAGTACTTC
NA TRBJ1-4 TRBV6-2/TRBV6-3 NA CASSSTPQDATNEKLFF TGTGCCAGCAGTTCCACTCCACAGGACGCAACTAATGAAAAACTGTTTTTT
TRBD1 TRBJ2-2 TRBV2 NA CASTKDRALSAGELFF TGTGCCAGCACTAAAGACAGGGCACTTTCCGCCGGGGAGCTGTTTTTT
TRBD2 TRBJ2-7 TRBV7-2 few CASRPPGLAGGGEQYF TGTGCCAGCAGGCCCCCGGGACTAGCGGGGGGCGGCGAGCAGTACTTC
TRBD1 TRBJ1-1 TRBV2 NA CASSKGQGEAFF TGTGCCAGCAGTAAGGGACAGGGCGAAGCTTTCTTT
NA TRBJ2-1 TRBV4-3 NA CASSQEYGEQFF TGCGCCAGCAGCCAAGAATACGGGGAGCAGTTCTTC
TRBD1 TRBJ2-7 TRBV7-2 NA CASSPRTGVAYEQYF TGTGCCAGCAGCCCCCGGACAGGGGTAGCCTACGAGCAGTACTTC
TRBD2 TRBJ2-7 TRBV2 NA CASRGGDPSEQYF TGTGCCAGCAGGGGGGGGGACCCCTCTGAGCAGTACTTC
TRBD1 TRBJ2-7 TRBV11-3 NA CASSMDRGGGEQYF TGTGCCAGCAGTATGGACAGGGGGGGTGGCGAGCAGTACTTC
TRBD1 TRBJ1-4 TRBV18 few CASSPIQGANEKLFF TGTGCCAGCTCACCAATCCAGGGGGCTAATGAAAAACTGTTTTTT
NA TRBJ2-1 TRBV5-5 NA CASSYRRGEQFF TGTGCCAGCAGCTACAGAAGGGGTGAGCAGTTCTTC
TRBD2 TRBJ2-7 TRBV14 NA CASSHTGAGLAGPHSYEQYF TGTGCCAGCAGCCACACTGGGGCGGGACTAGCGGGGCCTCACTCCTACGAGCAGTACTTC
NA TRBJ2-7 TRBV19 NA CASSIPSLSYEQYF TGTGCCAGTAGTATCCCCTCCCTCTCCTACGAGCAGTACTTC
NA TRBJ2-6 TRBV6-5 NA CASRDGHSGANVLTF TGTGCCAGCAGGGACGGACACTCTGGGGCCAACGTCCTGACTTTC
NA TRBJ1-3 TRBV2 once CASSGQIGNTIYF TGTGCCAGCAGCGGACAGATTGGAAACACCATATATTTT
NA TRBJ1-1 TRBV4-3 NA CASSRTFTRAEAFF TGCGCCAGCAGCCGCACGTTTACCCGCGCTGAAGCTTTCTTT
TRBD2 TRBJ2-7 TRBV24-1 once CATSERTSGSYEQYF TGTGCCACCAGTGAACGTACTAGCGGCTCCTACGAGCAGTACTTC
NA TRBJ2-5 TRBV18 NA CASSAAGAQETQYF TGTGCCAGCTCAGCCGCAGGGGCCCAAGAGACCCAGTACTTC
TRBD1 TRBJ2-5 TRBV30 once CAWEKGTGVETQYF TGTGCCTGGGAAAAGGGGACAGGGGTAGAGACCCAGTACTTC
NA TRBJ1-2 TRBV27 NA CASAPGTGTYYGYTF TGTGCCAGCGCCCCTGGGACCGGGACATATTATGGCTACACCTTC
NA TRBJ1-2 TRBV3-1/TRBV3-2 NA CASSFLGHSNYGYTF TGTGCCAGCAGCTTTTTGGGACATTCTAACTATGGCTACACCTTC